This T cell receptor beta chain was identified in a study of blood T cell repertoires in COVID-19. V was clipped by 5 bases and J by 0 bases; unmatched bases: 7. Germline CDR1 LNHDA, CDR2 SQIVND (reference sequence). The CDR3 contains 19 residues. Profiling relied on immunoSEQ multiplex PCR, and the TCRdb table lists in-frame clones only, not all of them. The sample has some 100,000 clones, around 79% seen once; the top ten hold around 2.3%. The receptor's source is a man between 50 and 59 years old with acute or convalescent COVID-19. This chain joins TRBV19 and TRBJ2-2; 15 bases are a match to TRBD2. Sequences were obtained from peripheral blood. The CDR3 nucleotides read TGTGCCAGTAGTTCCTTAGGACTAGCGGGGGGGACGAACACCGGGGAGCTGTTTTTT. It codes for CASSSLGLAGGTNTGELFF.